This entry describes one TCR beta chain. The germline V gene encodes CDR1 MNHNS and CDR2 SASEGT. The CDR3 runs 13 residues. The data originate from a study of shared T cell receptors in the human thymus. Generated by immunoSEQ multiplex PCR, the TCRdb table keeps only in-frame clones and is missing some. The sample lists hundreds of thousands of clones, more than 75% seen once, with over 0.008% in the top ten. These sequences were also reported in another study, on human thymus T cells. That study adds: Finnish infants who were healthy and having corrective surgery for congenital heart defects made up the donors. Resections obtained during corrective heart surgery supplied the thymus tissue. Gene usage for V and J segments appeared biased in thymic and blood repertoires. Related work showed strongly overlapping thymic repertoires across unrelated individuals.

This receptor was identified in a boy under three years old with a congenital heart defect. V is TRBV6-1 and J is TRBJ2-5; D is ambiguous. The J call may be faulty, since TRBJ2-7 better matches the DNA end. Sequencing was performed on thymocytes. The CDR3 sequence: CASSAPRPYEQYF. The CDR3 coding sequence is TGTGCCAGCAGTGCCCCCCGTCCGTACGAGCAGTACTTC.